A selection of T cell receptor beta chains follows, all from one sample in a study of shared T cell receptors in the human thymus. Generated by immunoSEQ multiplex PCR, the TCRdb table keeps only in-frame clones and is missing some. The table includes almost 550,000 clones, 75% to 80% detected once. This sample also appeared in a second study, on human thymus T cells.

Sequenced input: thymocytes. Receptor source: a boy under two years old with a congenital heart defect. Both conserved end residues are trimmed from each CDR3. The size entry is marked missing in some rows and otherwise reads once, few, many or a size class.

V gene: TRBV2; J gene: TRBJ2-7; clone size: .; CDR3 protein: ASTLSGSYEQY
V gene: TRBV30; J gene: TRBJ2-1; clone size: once; CDR3 protein: AWRARLGPLYNEQF
V gene: TRBV10-3; J gene: TRBJ2-6; clone size: few; CDR3 protein: AISGAGMVAGGPNSGANVLT
V gene: TRBV5-6; J gene: TRBJ2-1; clone size: .; CDR3 protein: ASSWGTTKYNEQF
V gene: TRBV10-2; J gene: TRBJ2-7; clone size: .; CDR3 protein: ASSEWDYYEQY
V gene: TRBV11-3; J gene: TRBJ1-2; clone size: .; CDR3 protein: ASSSLPGGENGYT
V gene: TRBV2; J gene: TRBJ2-1; clone size: .; CDR3 protein: ASSEAPRLAGRHEQF
V gene: TRBV18; J gene: TRBJ1-5; clone size: .; CDR3 protein: ASSPTTGPNQPQH
V gene: TRBV6-1; J gene: TRBJ2-7; clone size: once; CDR3 protein: AGGTSGSHEQY
V gene: TRBV15; J gene: TRBJ2-1; clone size: few; CDR3 protein: ATSRDQGGREQF
V gene: TRBV19; J gene: TRBJ2-2; clone size: .; CDR3 protein: ASSWPGNTGELF
V gene: TRBV27; J gene: TRBJ2-2; clone size: .; CDR3 protein: ASSPRTGIAPNTGELF
V gene: TRBV10-1; J gene: TRBJ2-1; clone size: few; CDR3 protein: ASKVPGLAGGEQF
V gene: TRBV7-2; J gene: TRBJ2-1; clone size: .; CDR3 protein: ASSPRGRYNEQF
V gene: TRBV6-1; J gene: TRBJ1-2; clone size: .; CDR3 protein: ASRNTTHNGYT
V gene: TRBV11-2; J gene: TRBJ2-7; clone size: .; CDR3 protein: ASSLIESTYEQY
V gene: TRBV5-6; J gene: TRBJ2-2; clone size: .; CDR3 protein: ASSLWTSGRTGELF
V gene: TRBV4-1; J gene: TRBJ2-2; clone size: .; CDR3 protein: ASSPGKLAPEDTGELF
V gene: TRBV4-3; J gene: TRBJ2-7; clone size: .; CDR3 protein: ASSLRRGGKTTGEQY
V gene: TRBV2; J gene: TRBJ1-5; clone size: .; CDR3 protein: AGSQGIGDQPQH
V gene: TRBV4-3; J gene: TRBJ2-7; clone size: once; CDR3 protein: ASSQAGAGGGVQY
V gene: TRBV2; J gene: TRBJ2-7; clone size: .; CDR3 protein: ASTRTGMVEQY
V gene: TRBV10-1; J gene: TRBJ2-7; clone size: .; CDR3 protein: ASSESTGGLAVSYEQY